This T cell receptor (beta chain) comes out of a study of blood T cell repertoires in COVID-19. V was cut by 4 bases and J by 10 bases, with 14 bases left in between. Germline V gene lookup returns CDR1 SEHNR and CDR2 FQNEAQ (reference sequence). This CDR3 region has 13 residues. Per the original data handling: Amplification with reference gene primers provided the estimates of nucleated cell counts. Sequenced by immunoSEQ multiplex PCR; TCRdb stores in-frame clones only, minus some. V and J calls and clone size are copied from that table; D and trimming were computed from the DNA. The sample includes some 50,000 clones, about 84% of them seen just once.

The sample was peripheral blood. This TCR was recovered from a woman between 55 and 75 years old with acute or convalescent COVID-19. The chain is built from TRBV7-9 and TRBJ2-1; D possibly corresponds to TRBD1 (6 bases). DNA for the CDR3: TGTGCCAGCAGCTACACAGGGCAATCAGAGCAGTTCTTC. Translated, it gives CASSYTGQSEQFF. Full variable domain (remainder filled in from reference TRBV7-9 and TRBJ2-1): DTGVSQNPRHKITKRGQNVTFRCDPISEHNRLYWYRQTLGQGPEFLTYFQNEAQLEKSRLLSDRFSAERPKGSFSTLEIQRTEQGDSAMYLCASSYTGQSEQFFGPGTRLTVL.